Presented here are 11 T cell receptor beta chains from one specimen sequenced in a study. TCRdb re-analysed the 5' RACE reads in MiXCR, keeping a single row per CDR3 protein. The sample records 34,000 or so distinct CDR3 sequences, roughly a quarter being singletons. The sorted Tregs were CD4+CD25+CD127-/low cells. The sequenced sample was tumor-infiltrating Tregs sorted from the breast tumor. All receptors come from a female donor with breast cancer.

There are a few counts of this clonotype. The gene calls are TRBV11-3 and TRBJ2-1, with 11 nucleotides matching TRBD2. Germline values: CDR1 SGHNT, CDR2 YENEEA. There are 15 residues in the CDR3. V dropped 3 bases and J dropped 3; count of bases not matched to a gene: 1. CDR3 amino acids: CASSFSGRDYNEQFF. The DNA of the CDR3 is TGTGCCAGCAGCTTTAGCGGGAGGGACTACAATGAGCAGTTCTTC.

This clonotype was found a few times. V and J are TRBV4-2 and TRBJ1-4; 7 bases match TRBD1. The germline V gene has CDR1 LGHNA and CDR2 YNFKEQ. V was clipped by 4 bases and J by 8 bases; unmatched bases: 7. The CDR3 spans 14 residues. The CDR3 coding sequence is TGTGCCAGCAGCCCAGGGGGTTCTGGGGAAAAACTGTTTTTT. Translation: CASSPGGSGEKLFF.

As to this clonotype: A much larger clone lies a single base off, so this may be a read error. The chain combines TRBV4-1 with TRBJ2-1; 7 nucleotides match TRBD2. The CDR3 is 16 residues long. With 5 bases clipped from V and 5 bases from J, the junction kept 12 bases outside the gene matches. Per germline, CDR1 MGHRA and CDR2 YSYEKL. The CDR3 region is CASSARLTGGNNEQFF. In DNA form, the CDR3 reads TGCGCCAGCAGCGCTCGACTAACGGGAGGCAACAATGAGCAGTTCTTC.

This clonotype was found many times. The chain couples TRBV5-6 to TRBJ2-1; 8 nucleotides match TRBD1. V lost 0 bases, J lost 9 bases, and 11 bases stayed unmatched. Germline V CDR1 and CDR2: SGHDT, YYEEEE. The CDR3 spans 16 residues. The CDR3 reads CASSLGWDRKGGEQFF. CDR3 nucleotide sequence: TGTGCCAGCAGCTTGGGGTGGGACAGGAAAGGTGGTGAGCAGTTCTTC. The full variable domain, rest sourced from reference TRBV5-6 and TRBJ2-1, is DAGVTQSPTHLIKTRGQQVTLRCSPKSGHDTVSWYQQALGQGPQFIFQYYEEEERQRGNFPDRFSGHQFPNYSSELNVNALLLGDSALYLCASSLGWDRKGGEQFFGPGTRLTVL.

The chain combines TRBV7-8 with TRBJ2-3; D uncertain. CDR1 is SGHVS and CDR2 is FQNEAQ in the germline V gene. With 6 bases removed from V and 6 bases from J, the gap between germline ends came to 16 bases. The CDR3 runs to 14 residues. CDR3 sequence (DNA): TGTGCCAGCAGTTTCGACTGGTTGAGGGATACGCAGTATTTT. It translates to CASSFDWLRDTQYF.

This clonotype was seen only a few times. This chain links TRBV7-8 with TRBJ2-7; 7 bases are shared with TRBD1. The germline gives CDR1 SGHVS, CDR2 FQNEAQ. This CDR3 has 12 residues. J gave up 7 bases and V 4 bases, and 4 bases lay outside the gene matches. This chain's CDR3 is CASSSSRGEQYF. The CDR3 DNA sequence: TGTGCCAGCAGCTCCTCCAGGGGGGAGCAGTACTTC.

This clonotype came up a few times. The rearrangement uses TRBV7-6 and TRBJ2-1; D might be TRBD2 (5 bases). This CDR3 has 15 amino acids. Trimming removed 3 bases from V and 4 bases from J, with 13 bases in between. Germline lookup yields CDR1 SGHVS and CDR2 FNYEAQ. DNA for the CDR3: TGTGCCAGCAGCTTCGGGATGTTTGGGTACAATGAGCAGTTCTTC. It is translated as CASSFGMFGYNEQFF.

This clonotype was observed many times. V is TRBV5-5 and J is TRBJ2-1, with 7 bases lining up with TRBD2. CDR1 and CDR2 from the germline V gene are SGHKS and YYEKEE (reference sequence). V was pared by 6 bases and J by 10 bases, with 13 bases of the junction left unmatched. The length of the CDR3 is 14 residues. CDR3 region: CASIHRSGAWEQFF. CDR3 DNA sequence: TGTGCCAGCATCCACCGGAGCGGGGCTTGGGAGCAGTTCTTC.

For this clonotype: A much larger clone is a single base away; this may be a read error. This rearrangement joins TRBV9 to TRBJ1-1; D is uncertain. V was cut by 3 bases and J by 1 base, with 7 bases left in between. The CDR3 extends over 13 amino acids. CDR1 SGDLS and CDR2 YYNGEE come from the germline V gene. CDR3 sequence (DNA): TGTGCCAGCAGCGCACACGGGAACACTGAAGCTTTCTTT. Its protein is CASSAHGNTEAFF.

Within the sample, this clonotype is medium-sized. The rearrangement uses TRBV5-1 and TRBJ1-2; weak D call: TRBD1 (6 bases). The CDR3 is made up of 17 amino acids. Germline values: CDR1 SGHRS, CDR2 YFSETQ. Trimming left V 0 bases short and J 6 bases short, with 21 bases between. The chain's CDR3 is CASSLDLIGGANDGYTF. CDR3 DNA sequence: TGCGCCAGCAGCTTGGATTTAATCGGGGGCGCGAATGATGGCTACACCTTC.

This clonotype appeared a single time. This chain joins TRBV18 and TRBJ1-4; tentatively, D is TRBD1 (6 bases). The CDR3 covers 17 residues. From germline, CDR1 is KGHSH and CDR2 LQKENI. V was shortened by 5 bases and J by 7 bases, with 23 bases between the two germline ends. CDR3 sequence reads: CASSGRTTGALGEKLFF. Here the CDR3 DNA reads TGTGCCAGCTCAGGACGGACGACAGGCGCCCTGGGTGAAAAACTGTTTTTT.